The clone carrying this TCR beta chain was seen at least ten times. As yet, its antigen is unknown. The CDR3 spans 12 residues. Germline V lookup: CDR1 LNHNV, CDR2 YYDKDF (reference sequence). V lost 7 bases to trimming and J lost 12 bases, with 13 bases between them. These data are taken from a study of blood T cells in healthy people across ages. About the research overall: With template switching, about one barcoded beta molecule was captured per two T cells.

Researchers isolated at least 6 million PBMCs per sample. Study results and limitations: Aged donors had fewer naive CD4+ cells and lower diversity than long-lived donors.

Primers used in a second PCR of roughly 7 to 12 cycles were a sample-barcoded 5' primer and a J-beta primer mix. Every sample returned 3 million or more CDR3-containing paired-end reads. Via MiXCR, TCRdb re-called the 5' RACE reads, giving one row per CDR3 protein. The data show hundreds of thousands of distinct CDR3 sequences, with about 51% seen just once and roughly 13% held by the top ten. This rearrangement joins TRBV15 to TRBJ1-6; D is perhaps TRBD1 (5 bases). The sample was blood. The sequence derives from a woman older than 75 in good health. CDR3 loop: CATTRVPGPLHF. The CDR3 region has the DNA TGTGCCACCACCAGGGTTCCGGGACCCCTCCACTTT.